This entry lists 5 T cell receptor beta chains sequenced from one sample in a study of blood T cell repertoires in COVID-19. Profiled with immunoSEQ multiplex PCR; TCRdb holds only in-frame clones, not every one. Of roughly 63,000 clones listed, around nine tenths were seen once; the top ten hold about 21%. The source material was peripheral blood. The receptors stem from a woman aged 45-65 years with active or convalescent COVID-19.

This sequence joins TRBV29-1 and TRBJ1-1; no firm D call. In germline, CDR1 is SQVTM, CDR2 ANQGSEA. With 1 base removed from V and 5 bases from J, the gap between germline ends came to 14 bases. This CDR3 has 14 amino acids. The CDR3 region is CSVEVFGFATEAFF. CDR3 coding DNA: TGCAGCGTTGAAGTCTTCGGGTTTGCGACTGAAGCTTTCTTT.

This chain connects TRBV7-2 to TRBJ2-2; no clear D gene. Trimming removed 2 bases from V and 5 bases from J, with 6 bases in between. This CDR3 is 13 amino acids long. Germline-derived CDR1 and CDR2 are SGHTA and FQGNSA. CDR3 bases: TGTGCCAGCAGCTTACAGTCAACCGGGGAGCTGTTTTTT. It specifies CASSLQSTGELFF.

CDR3 sequence: CASSLDRGYGYTF. DNA of the CDR3: TGTGCCAGCAGCCTGGACAGGGGGTATGGCTACACCTTC. The V gene is TRBV5-4, the J gene TRBJ1-2, with 10 bases lining up with TRBD1. Looked up from germline, CDR1 is SGHNT and CDR2 is YYREEE (reference sequence). This CDR3 has 13 residues. J was trimmed by 5 bases and V by 4 bases; bases with no gene match: 2.

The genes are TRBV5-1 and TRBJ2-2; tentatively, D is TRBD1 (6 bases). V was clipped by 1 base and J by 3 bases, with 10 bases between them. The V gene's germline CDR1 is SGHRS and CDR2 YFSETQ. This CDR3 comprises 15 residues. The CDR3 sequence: CASSLLQGDTGELFF. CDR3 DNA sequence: TGCGCCAGCAGCTTGCTACAGGGTGACACCGGGGAGCTGTTTTTT.

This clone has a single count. CDR3 DNA: TGTGCCAGTAGTAGGGGAGGGAGTAAGACCCAGTACTTC. Translating gives CASSRGGSKTQYF. The chain joins TRBV19 to TRBJ2-5; TRBD2 agrees at 7 bases. The junction had 5 bases not matched to a gene; V was cut back by 4 bases and J by 6 bases. The germline V gene has CDR1 LNHDA and CDR2 SQIVND (reference sequence). The CDR3 runs 13 residues.